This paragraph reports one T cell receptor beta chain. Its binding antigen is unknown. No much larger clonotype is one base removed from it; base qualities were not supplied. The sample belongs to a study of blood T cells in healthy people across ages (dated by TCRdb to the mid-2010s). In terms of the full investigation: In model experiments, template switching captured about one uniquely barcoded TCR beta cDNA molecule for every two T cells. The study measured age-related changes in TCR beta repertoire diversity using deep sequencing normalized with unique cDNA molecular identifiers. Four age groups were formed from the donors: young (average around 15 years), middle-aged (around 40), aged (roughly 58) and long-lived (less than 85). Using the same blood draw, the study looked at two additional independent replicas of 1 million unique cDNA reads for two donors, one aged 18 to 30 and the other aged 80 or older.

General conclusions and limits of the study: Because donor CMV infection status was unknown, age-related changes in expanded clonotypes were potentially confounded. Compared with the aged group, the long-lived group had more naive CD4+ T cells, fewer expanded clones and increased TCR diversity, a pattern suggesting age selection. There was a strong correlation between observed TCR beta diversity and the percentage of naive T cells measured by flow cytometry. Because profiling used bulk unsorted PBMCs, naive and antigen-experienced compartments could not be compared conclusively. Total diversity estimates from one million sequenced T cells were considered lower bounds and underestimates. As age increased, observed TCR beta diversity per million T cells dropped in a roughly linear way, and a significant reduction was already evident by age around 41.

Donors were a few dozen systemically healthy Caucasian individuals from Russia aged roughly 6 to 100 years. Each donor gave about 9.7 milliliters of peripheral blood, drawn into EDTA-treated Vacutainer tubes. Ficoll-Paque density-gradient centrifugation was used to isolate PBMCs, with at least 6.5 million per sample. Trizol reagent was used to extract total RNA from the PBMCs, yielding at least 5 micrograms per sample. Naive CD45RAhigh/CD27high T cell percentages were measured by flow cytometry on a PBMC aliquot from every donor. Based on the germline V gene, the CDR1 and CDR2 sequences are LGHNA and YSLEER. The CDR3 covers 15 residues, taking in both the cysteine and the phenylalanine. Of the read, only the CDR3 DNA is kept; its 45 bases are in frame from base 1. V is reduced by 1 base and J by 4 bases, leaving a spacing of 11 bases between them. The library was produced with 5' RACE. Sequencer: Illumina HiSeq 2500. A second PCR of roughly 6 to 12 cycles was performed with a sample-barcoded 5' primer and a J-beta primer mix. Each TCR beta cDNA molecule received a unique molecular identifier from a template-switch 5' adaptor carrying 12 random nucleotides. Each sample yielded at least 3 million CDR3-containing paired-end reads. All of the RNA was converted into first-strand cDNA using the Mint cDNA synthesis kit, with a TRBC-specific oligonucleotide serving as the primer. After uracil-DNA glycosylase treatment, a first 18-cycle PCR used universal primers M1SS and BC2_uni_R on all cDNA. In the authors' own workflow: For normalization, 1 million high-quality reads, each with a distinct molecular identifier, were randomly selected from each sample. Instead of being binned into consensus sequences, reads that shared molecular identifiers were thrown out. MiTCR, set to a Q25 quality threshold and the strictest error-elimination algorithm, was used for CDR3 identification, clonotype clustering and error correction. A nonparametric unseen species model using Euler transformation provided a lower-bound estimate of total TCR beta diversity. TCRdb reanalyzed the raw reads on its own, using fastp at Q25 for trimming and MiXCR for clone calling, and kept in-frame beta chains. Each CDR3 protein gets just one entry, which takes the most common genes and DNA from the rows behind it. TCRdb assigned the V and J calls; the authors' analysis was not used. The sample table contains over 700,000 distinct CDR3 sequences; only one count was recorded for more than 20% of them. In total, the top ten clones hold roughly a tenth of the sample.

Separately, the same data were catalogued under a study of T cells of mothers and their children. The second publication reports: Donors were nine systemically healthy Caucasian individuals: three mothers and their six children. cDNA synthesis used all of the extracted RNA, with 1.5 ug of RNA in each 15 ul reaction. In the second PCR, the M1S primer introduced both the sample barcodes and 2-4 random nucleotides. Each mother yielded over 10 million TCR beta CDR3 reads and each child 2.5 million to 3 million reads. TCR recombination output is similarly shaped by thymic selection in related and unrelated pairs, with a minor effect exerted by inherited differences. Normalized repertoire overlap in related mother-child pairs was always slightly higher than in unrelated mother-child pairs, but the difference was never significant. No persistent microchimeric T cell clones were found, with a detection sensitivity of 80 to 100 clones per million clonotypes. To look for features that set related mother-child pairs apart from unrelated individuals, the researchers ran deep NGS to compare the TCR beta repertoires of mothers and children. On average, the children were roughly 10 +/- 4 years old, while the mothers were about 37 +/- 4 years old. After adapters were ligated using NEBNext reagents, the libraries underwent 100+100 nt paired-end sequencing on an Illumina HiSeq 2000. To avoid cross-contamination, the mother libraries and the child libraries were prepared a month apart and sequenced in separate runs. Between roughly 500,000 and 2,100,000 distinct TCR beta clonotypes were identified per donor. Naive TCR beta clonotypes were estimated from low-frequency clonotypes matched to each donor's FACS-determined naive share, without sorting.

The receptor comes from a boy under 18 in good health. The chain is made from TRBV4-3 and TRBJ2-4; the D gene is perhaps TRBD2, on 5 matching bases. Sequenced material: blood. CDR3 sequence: CASSQAVEGKNIQYF. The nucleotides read TGCGCCAGCAGCCAAGCGGTCGAGGGTAAAAACATTCAGTACTTC.